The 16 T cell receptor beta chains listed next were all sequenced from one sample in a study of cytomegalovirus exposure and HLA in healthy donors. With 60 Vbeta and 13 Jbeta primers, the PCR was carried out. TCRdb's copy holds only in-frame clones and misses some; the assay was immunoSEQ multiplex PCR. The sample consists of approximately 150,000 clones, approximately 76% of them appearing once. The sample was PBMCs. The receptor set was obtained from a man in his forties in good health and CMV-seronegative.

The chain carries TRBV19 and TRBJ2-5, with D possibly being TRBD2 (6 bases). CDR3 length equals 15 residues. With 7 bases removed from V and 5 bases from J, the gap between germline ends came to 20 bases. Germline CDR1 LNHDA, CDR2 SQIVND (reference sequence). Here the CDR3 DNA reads TGTGCCAGTACCCATACGACGGGAGCTGGGGAGACCCAGTACTTC. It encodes CASTHTTGAGETQYF.

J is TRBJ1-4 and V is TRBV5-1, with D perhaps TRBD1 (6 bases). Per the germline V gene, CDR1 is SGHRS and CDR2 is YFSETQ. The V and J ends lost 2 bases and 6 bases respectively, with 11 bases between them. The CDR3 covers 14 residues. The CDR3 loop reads CASSLGGADEKLFF. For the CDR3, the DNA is TGCGCCAGCAGCTTAGGGGGAGCTGATGAAAAACTGTTTTTT.

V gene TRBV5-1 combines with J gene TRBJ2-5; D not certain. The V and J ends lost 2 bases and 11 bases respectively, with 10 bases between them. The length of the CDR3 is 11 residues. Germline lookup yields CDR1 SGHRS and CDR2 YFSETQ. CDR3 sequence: CASSFNTEQYF. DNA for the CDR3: TGCGCCAGCAGCTTCAATACTGAGCAGTACTTC.

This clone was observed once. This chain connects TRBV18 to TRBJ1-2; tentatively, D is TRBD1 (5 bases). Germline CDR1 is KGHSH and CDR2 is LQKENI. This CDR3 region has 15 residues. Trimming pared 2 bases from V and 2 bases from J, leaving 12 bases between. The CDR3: CASSPGTGGNYGYTF. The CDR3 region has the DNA TGTGCCAGCTCACCAGGGACGGGGGGGAACTATGGCTACACCTTC.

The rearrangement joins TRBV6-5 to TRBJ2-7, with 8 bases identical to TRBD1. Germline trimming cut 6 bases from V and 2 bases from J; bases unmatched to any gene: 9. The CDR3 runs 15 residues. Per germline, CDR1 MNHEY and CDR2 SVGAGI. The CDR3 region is CASRPRTGITYEQYF. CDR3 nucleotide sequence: TGTGCCAGCAGACCGCGGACAGGGATTACCTACGAGCAGTACTTC.

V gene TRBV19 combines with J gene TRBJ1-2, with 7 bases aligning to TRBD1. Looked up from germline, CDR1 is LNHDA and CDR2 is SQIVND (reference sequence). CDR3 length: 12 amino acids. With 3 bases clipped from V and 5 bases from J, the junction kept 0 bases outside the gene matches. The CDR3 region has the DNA TGTGCCAGTAGTATGGGACAGTATGGCTACACCTTC. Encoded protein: CASSMGQYGYTF.

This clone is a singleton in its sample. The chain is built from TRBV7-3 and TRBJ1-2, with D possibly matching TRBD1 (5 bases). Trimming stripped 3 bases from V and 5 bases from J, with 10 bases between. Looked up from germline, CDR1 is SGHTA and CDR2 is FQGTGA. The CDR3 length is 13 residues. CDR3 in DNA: TGTGCCAGCAGCTTCGACAGTCAGTATGGCTACACCTTC. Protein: CASSFDSQYGYTF.

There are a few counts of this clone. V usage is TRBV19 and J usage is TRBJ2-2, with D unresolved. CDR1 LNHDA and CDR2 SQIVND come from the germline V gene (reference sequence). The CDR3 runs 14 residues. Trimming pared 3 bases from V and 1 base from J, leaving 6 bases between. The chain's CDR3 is CASSISGNTGELFF. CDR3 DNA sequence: TGTGCCAGTAGTATTAGTGGGAACACCGGGGAGCTGTTTTTT.

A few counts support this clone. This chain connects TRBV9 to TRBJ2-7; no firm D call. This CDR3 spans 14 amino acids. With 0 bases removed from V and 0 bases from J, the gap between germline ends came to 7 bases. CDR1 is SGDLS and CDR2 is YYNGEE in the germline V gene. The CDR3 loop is CASSVGSDSYEQYF. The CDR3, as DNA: TGTGCCAGCAGCGTAGGTTCAGACTCCTACGAGCAGTACTTC.

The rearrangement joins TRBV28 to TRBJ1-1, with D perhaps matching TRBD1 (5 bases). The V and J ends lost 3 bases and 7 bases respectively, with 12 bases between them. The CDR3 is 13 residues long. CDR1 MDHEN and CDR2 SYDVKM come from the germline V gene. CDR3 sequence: CASSFSQGIEAFF. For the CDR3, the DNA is TGTGCCAGCAGTTTTTCCCAGGGTATTGAAGCTTTCTTT.

The CDR3 reads CAWIYRGFGTDTQYF. CDR3 nucleotides: TGTGCCTGGATCTATCGGGGTTTCGGCACAGATACGCAGTATTTT. The chain recombines TRBV30 with TRBJ2-3, with D perhaps TRBD2 (5 bases). V shed 4 bases and J shed 1 base, with 15 bases lying between them. The CDR3 totals 15 residues. Germline V lookup: CDR1 GTSNPN, CDR2 SVGIG (reference sequence).

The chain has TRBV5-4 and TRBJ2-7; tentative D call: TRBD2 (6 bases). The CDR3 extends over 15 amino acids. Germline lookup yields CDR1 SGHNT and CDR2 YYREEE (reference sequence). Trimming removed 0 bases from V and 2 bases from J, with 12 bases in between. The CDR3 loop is CASSLGSGGTYEQYF. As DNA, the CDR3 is TGTGCCAGCAGCTTGGGTAGCGGAGGGACCTACGAGCAGTACTTC.

Here the CDR3 reads CASSLVVISYGYTF. In nucleotides, the CDR3 is TGTGCCAGCAGCTTAGTTGTTATCAGTTATGGCTACACCTTC. The chain recombines TRBV7-2 with TRBJ1-2; the D is unclear. The CDR3 totals 14 residues. Looked up from germline, CDR1 is SGHTA and CDR2 is FQGNSA. Trimming took off 1 base at V and 5 bases at J, with 11 bases between the two ends.

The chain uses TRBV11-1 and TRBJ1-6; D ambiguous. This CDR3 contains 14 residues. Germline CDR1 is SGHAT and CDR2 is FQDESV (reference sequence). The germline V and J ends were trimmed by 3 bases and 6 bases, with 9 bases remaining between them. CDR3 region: CASSLELSNSPLHF. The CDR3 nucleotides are TGTGCCAGCAGCTTGGAGCTCTCTAATTCACCCCTCCACTTT.

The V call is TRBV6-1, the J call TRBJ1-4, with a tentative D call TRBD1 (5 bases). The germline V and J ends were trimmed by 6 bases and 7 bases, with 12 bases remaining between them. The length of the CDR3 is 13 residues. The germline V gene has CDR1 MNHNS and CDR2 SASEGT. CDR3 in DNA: TGTGCCAGCAGGGAGGGGAGGAGTGAAAAACTGTTTTTT. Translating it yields CASREGRSEKLFF.

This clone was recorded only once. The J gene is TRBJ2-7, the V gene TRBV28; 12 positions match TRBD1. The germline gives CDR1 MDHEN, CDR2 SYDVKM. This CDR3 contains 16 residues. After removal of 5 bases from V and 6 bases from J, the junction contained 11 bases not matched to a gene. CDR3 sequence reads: CASSPEGTGGGGEQYF. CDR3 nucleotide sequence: TGTGCCAGCAGTCCGGAGGGGACAGGGGGCGGGGGCGAGCAGTACTTC. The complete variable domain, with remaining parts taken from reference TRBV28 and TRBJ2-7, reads DVKVTQSSRYLVKRTGEKVFLECVQDMDHENMFWYRQDPGLGLRLIYFSYDVKMKEKGDIPEGYSVSREKKERFSLILESASTNQTSMYLCASSPEGTGGGGEQYFGPGTRLTVT.